Reported below is one T cell receptor (beta chain). The data were taken from a study of blood T cell repertoires in COVID-19. The authors' processing: For nucleated cells, counts were estimated from reference gene primer amplification. Repertoires were generated with immunoSEQ multiplex PCR, while TCRdb's copy carries only in-frame clones and drops some. The DNA gave D and trimming, while V, J and clone size come from that table. The sample holds a few hundred thousand clones; roughly 89% are singletons and the top ten take roughly 9.4%. All enrollees were about 18 to 89 years old and from about 25 US areas. Researchers sorted participants into cohorts using their self-reported clinical history. The CDR3 loop spans 16 amino acids. In germline, CDR1 is SGHVS, CDR2 FNYEAQ. J was trimmed by 6 bases and V by 1 base; bases with no gene match: 7.

This chain joins TRBV7-6 and TRBJ2-2; 8 bases agree with TRBD2. This receptor was taken from a woman between 45 and 60 years old who had recovered from COVID-19. Sequenced: PBMCs or T cells enriched from blood (not recorded which). In nucleotides, the CDR3 is TGTGCCAGCAGCTTAGTTTATGGCGGGGGGCCCGGGGAGCTGTTTTTT. Its protein product is CASSLVYGGGPGELFF.